These 28 T cell receptor beta chains were all obtained from the same sample, sequenced in a study of blood T cell repertoires in COVID-19. The method was immunoSEQ multiplex PCR; TCRdb's version includes in-frame clones alone and lacks a portion of them. The table records nearly 250,000 clones, around nine tenths of them present only once. Sequenced sample: peripheral blood. These receptors were obtained from a woman in her fifties or sixties who had recovered from COVID-19.

V and J are TRBV19 and TRBJ2-5; 7 bases are a match to TRBD2. Germline CDR1 reads LNHDA; CDR2 reads SQIVND (reference sequence). Germline trimming cut 4 bases from V and 5 bases from J; bases unmatched to any gene: 4. This CDR3 has 13 residues. CDR3 DNA sequence: TGTGCCAGTAGTACAACGGGGGGTGAGACCCAGTACTTC. Its translation is CASSTTGGETQYF.

The chain links TRBV7-9 to TRBJ2-7, with D possibly matching TRBD2 (7 bases). The CDR3 spans 16 residues. Germline-derived CDR1 and CDR2 are SEHNR and FQNEAQ (reference sequence). Trimming stripped 4 bases from V and 1 base from J, with 17 bases between. CDR3 residues: CASSSNVRGPSYEQYF. The CDR3 nucleotides read TGTGCCAGCAGCTCCAACGTGCGGGGGCCTTCCTACGAGCAGTACTTC.

V and J are TRBV28 and TRBJ1-2; 7 bases are shared with TRBD1. Germline CDR1 is MDHEN and CDR2 is SYDVKM. The CDR3 loop spans 12 amino acids. V lost 5 bases, J lost 4 bases, and 1 base stayed unmatched. CDR3 nucleotide sequence: TGTGCCAGCAGTGACAGGGTCTATGGCTACACCTTC. Its protein is CASSDRVYGYTF.

This clone was seen a single time. The chain recombines TRBV4-2 with TRBJ2-7; perhaps TRBD1 as D (6 bases). The CDR3 extends over 14 amino acids. The germline V and J ends were trimmed by 1 base and 2 bases, with 9 bases remaining between them. Looked up from germline, CDR1 is LGHNA and CDR2 is YNFKEQ. The CDR3, as DNA: TGTGCCAGCAGCCAAGGGGGGCAGGCCTACGAGCAGTACTTC. Translating gives CASSQGGQAYEQYF.

The chain combines TRBV5-6 with TRBJ2-2; 9 bases agree with TRBD1. The CDR3 is 15 residues long. Trimming cost V 0 bases and J 7 bases; bases outside gene matches: 4. Germline V CDR1 and CDR2: SGHDT, YYEEEE. CDR3 nucleotide sequence: TGTGCCAGCAGCTTGGGGACAGGGGTTGGCGGGGAGCTGTTTTTT. Amino acids: CASSLGTGVGGELFF.

The chain has TRBV5-8 and TRBJ1-1; 8 nucleotides line up with TRBD1. CDR3 length: 14 amino acids. Unmatched junction bases numbered 8, after V lost 2 bases and J lost 8 bases. Germline V CDR1 and CDR2: SGHTS, YDEGEE. The CDR3, as DNA: TGTGCCAGCAGCTTTCTGATCGGGACAGGCGAAGCTTTCTTT. Amino acid sequence: CASSFLIGTGEAFF.

This clone showed up just a few times. The V and J genes are TRBV2 and TRBJ1-4; D perhaps matches TRBD1 (6 bases). From germline, CDR1 is SNHLY and CDR2 FYNNEI. This CDR3 region has 17 residues. V lost 5 bases to trimming and J lost 7 bases, with 23 bases between them. Here the CDR3 reads CASSRPTGGGAGEKLFF. The CDR3 region has the DNA TGTGCCAGCAGTCGACCCACGGGGGGGGGCGCGGGTGAAAAACTGTTTTTT.

The chain carries TRBV7-9 and TRBJ1-2; D possibly corresponds to TRBD1 (6 bases). Trimming removed 7 bases at V and 5 bases at J, with 17 bases between. This CDR3 contains 14 residues. Germline V gives CDR1 SEHNR, CDR2 FQNEAQ (reference sequence). The CDR3 DNA follows: TGTGCCAGCACATCGGGGGGCTTTCGATATGGCTACACCTTC. This gives the protein CASTSGGFRYGYTF. Drawing the rest from reference TRBV7-9 and TRBJ1-2, the complete variable domain is DTGVSQNPRHKITKRGQNVTFRCDPISEHNRLYWYRQTLGQGPEFLTYFQNEAQLEKSRLLSDRFSAERPKGSFSTLEIQRTEQGDSAMYLCASTSGGFRYGYTFGSGTRLTVV.

This chain links TRBV10-3 with TRBJ1-4; 10 nucleotides line up with TRBD1. The ends lost 6 bases at V and 8 bases at J; junction bases unmatched: 6. The CDR3 contains 14 residues. Germline values: CDR1 ENHRY, CDR2 SYGVKD. CDR3 amino acids: CAIRKGQGVEKLFF. The CDR3 nucleotides are TGTGCCATCAGGAAAGGACAGGGGGTAGAAAAACTGTTTTTT.

This chain uses TRBV6-5 with TRBJ2-7, with 7 bases identical to TRBD1. The CDR3 sequence is 14 residues long. The V gene end was trimmed by 5 bases and the J gene end by 3 bases; junction bases not matched to a gene: 7. The V gene's germline CDR1 is MNHEY and CDR2 SVGAGI. The CDR3 reads CASSRQGEYYEQYF. CDR3 in DNA: TGTGCCAGCAGTAGACAGGGAGAATACTACGAGCAGTACTTC.

V and J are TRBV28 and TRBJ2-5; 10 bases are shared with TRBD2. V shed 7 bases and J 1 base; nucleotides not matched to a gene: 9. CDR3 length: 16 amino acids. Germline V gene sequence: CDR1 MDHEN, CDR2 SYDVKM. CDR3 protein: CASKDAGLAPQETQYF. The CDR3 bases are TGTGCCAGCAAAGACGCGGGACTAGCGCCCCAAGAGACCCAGTACTTC.

The genes are TRBV6-5 and TRBJ1-5; D perhaps matches TRBD1 (6 bases). The CDR3 totals 13 residues. CDR1 is MNHEY and CDR2 is SVGAGI in the germline V gene. The germline V and J ends were trimmed by 8 bases and 7 bases, with 15 bases remaining between them. This CDR3 reads CASHDRLAQPQHF. In DNA, the CDR3 is TGTGCCAGCCACGACAGGCTGGCCCAGCCCCAGCATTTT.

The table lists this clone with a count of one. The chain recombines TRBV27 with TRBJ1-1, with D possibly matching TRBD1 (5 bases). The CDR3 has 16 amino acids. V was pared by 7 bases and J by 4 bases, with 22 bases between. Germline V gene data show CDR1 as MNHEY and CDR2 as SMNVEV (reference sequence). CDR3 sequence reads: CASTALMGGVTTEAFF. The DNA for the CDR3 is TGTGCCAGCACCGCTCTCATGGGGGGGGTTACCACTGAAGCTTTCTTT.

The rearrangement joins TRBV28 to TRBJ2-6; TRBD1 might be the D (6 bases). The length of the CDR3 is 16 residues. Trimming shortened V by 4 bases and J by 2 bases, and 12 bases separated the two germline ends. Germline CDR1 reads MDHEN; CDR2 reads SYDVKM. The CDR3 loop is CASSWEGQPGANVLTF. The CDR3 DNA reads as TGTGCCAGCAGTTGGGAAGGACAGCCTGGGGCCAACGTCCTGACTTTC.

The chain joins TRBV3-1 (or the pseudogene TRBV3-2) to TRBJ2-5; D may be TRBD2 (5 bases). CDR1 is LGHDT, CDR2 YNNKEL, per germline (reference sequence). Trimming pared 6 bases from V and 3 bases from J, leaving 17 bases between. The CDR3 runs 15 residues. CDR3 protein: CASRWTHRIKETQYF. DNA for the CDR3: TGTGCCAGCAGATGGACTCACCGGATCAAAGAGACCCAGTACTTC.

This chain connects TRBV7-2 to TRBJ2-1, with a tentative D call TRBD2 (5 bases). The ends were cut back, 0 bases at V and 7 bases at J, with 10 bases in the middle. There are 14 residues in the CDR3. The germline CDR1 and CDR2 sequences are SGHTA and FQGNSA. Written as DNA, the CDR3 is TGTGCCAGCAGCTTAGCGCGGGCTAGAAATGAGCAGTTCTTC. This gives the protein CASSLARARNEQFF.

The V gene is TRBV5-4, the J gene TRBJ2-1; 10 bases are a match to TRBD2. V lost 0 bases, J lost 5 bases, and 5 bases stayed unmatched. Germline V gives CDR1 SGHNT, CDR2 YYREEE (reference sequence). The CDR3 sequence is 16 residues long. CDR3 nucleotides: TGTGCCAGCAGCTTGGGACTAGCGGGTTTCCACAATGAGCAGTTCTTC. This codes for CASSLGLAGFHNEQFF. The whole variable domain, filled in from reference TRBV5-4 and TRBJ2-1, reads ETGVTQSPTHLIKTRGQQVTLRCSSQSGHNTVSWYQQALGQGPQFIFQYYREEENGRGNFPPRFSGLQFPNYSSELNVNALELDDSALYLCASSLGLAGFHNEQFFGPGTRLTVL.

This chain joins TRBV5-1 and TRBJ2-7, with D possibly TRBD2 on 5 matching bases. Germline V CDR1 and CDR2: SGHRS, YFSETQ. V was trimmed by 3 bases and J by 9 bases, leaving 13 bases between them. The CDR3 covers 12 residues. DNA of the CDR3: TGCGCCAGCAGCTCCGACGGAGGAGGGCAGTACTTC. Protein: CASSSDGGGQYF. Complete variable domain (other parts from reference TRBV5-1 and TRBJ2-7): KAGVTQTPRYLIKTRGQQVTLSCSPISGHRSVSWYQQTPGQGLQFLFEYFSETQRNKGNFPGRFSGRQFSNSRSEMNVSTLELGDSALYLCASSSDGGGQYFGPGTRLTVT.

The rearrangement uses TRBV18 and TRBJ1-3; 7 nucleotides match TRBD1. J lost 3 bases, V lost 6 bases, and 8 bases had no gene match. Germline assignment: CDR1 KGHSH and CDR2 LQKENI. The CDR3 loop spans 15 amino acids. CDR3 amino acids: CASSTDRTGGNTIYF. The CDR3 nucleotides read TGTGCCAGCTCGACGGACAGGACGGGTGGAAACACCATATATTTT. Full variable domain (rest looked up from reference TRBV18 and TRBJ1-3): NAGVMQNPRHLVRRRGQEARLRCSPMKGHSHVYWYRQLPEEGLKFMVYLQKENIIDESGMPKERFSAEFPKEGPSILRIQQVVRGDSAAYFCASSTDRTGGNTIYFGEGSWLTVV.

The rearrangement links TRBV5-1 to TRBJ2-3; D possibly corresponds to TRBD1 (5 bases). This CDR3 is 14 amino acids long. CDR1 and CDR2 (germline): SGHRS, YFSETQ. The ends were cut back, 4 bases at V and 2 bases at J, with 11 bases in the middle. The CDR3 nucleotides read TGCGCCAGCAGCCCCGGACATTTCACAGATACGCAGTATTTT. It encodes CASSPGHFTDTQYF.

The chain is built from TRBV25-1 and TRBJ1-1, with D maybe TRBD1 (5 bases). Looked up from germline, CDR1 is MGHDK and CDR2 is SYGVNS. The CDR3 runs to 11 residues. Deletions cut 6 bases from V and 8 bases from J, with 10 bases between. Here the CDR3 reads CASRQDSEAFF. The CDR3 coding sequence is TGTGCCAGCAGACAGGATTCGGAAGCTTTCTTT.

The V and J genes are TRBV28 and TRBJ2-7; 8 positions match TRBD1. From germline, CDR1 is MDHEN and CDR2 SYDVKM. Trimming removed 3 bases from V and 2 bases from J; junction bases left unmatched: 9. The length of the CDR3 is 16 residues. The CDR3 DNA is TGTGCCAGCAGTTTCTTCAGGACAGGGTACACCTACGAGCAGTACTTC. Its protein product is CASSFFRTGYTYEQYF.

The rearrangement uses TRBV10-3 and TRBJ2-1; possible D gene TRBD1, 6 bases. In germline, CDR1 is ENHRY, CDR2 SYGVKD. Trimming pared 10 bases from V and 3 bases from J, leaving 16 bases between. This CDR3 is built from 14 residues. The CDR3 DNA sequence: TGTGCCACCCAAACAGGGCTCGACTACAATGAGCAGTTCTTC. Encoded protein: CATQTGLDYNEQFF.

The J gene is TRBJ2-1, the V gene TRBV11-3, with 9 positions matching TRBD1. The V gene's germline CDR1 is SGHNT and CDR2 YENEEA. The CDR3 loop spans 15 amino acids. Unmatched junction bases numbered 6, after V lost 5 bases and J lost 4 bases. CDR3 sequence (DNA): TGTGCCAGCAGCGAAGGACAGGGGACTTACAATGAGCAGTTCTTC. This sequence encodes CASSEGQGTYNEQFF.

V is TRBV5-6 and J is TRBJ1-2; no definite D call. Germline V gene sequence: CDR1 SGHDT, CDR2 YYEEEE. Trimming shortened V by 4 bases and J by 6 bases, and 16 bases separated the two germline ends. This CDR3 spans 14 amino acids. CDR3 in amino acids: CASSPAWSHDGYTF. CDR3 nucleotide sequence: TGTGCCAGCAGCCCGGCGTGGAGTCATGATGGCTACACCTTC. Filled out from reference TRBV5-6 and TRBJ1-2, the complete variable domain reads DAGVTQSPTHLIKTRGQQVTLRCSPKSGHDTVSWYQQALGQGPQFIFQYYEEEERQRGNFPDRFSGHQFPNYSSELNVNALLLGDSALYLCASSPAWSHDGYTFGSGTRLTVV.

This clone was recorded only once. The chain has TRBV7-9 and TRBJ1-1; 9 bases line up with TRBD1. The CDR3 has 15 amino acids. Germline V gene lookup returns CDR1 SEHNR and CDR2 FQNEAQ (reference sequence). Trimming removed 3 bases from V and 6 bases from J; junction bases left unmatched: 8. The CDR3 DNA reads as TGTGCCAGCAGCTTCGGGACAGGGCGATGGGCTGAAGCTTTCTTT. This translates into CASSFGTGRWAEAFF.

The chain has TRBV5-1 and TRBJ2-2; D uncertain. CDR3 length equals 16 residues. Deletions cut 2 bases from V and 1 base from J, with 12 bases between. In germline, CDR1 is SGHRS, CDR2 YFSETQ. CDR3 bases: TGCGCCAGCAGCTTTAATCCCTCCGGGAACACCGGGGAGCTGTTTTTT. It codes for CASSFNPSGNTGELFF.

The chain carries TRBV19 and TRBJ1-6; 7 bases fit TRBD1. This CDR3 is built from 14 residues. Unmatched junction bases numbered 8, after V lost 8 bases and J lost 7 bases. Germline V lookup: CDR1 LNHDA, CDR2 SQIVND (reference sequence). The CDR3 is CASRSGGYNSPLHF. The DNA of the CDR3 is TGTGCCAGTCGGTCAGGGGGTTACAATTCACCCCTCCACTTT.